Shown below are 4 T cell receptor beta chains from a single sample sequenced in a study of T cell repertoires in cytomegalovirus infection. TCRdb called the reads again in MiXCR, with one record for every CDR3 protein. The table has some 99,000 distinct CDR3 sequences, less than 30% seen once. For these receptors, no antigen is known. The starting material was CD8+ T cells from cultured PBMCs, obtained from culture after CMV antigen stimulation. Receptors were obtained from a human donor in good health (CMV status not recorded). Some clones in this sample may be carry-over from other donors' samples.

The rearrangement joins TRBV27 to TRBJ1-3; D is unclear. The germline CDR1 and CDR2 sequences are MNHEY and SMNVEV (reference sequence). The CDR3 contains 13 residues. The V end lost 5 bases, the J end lost 3 bases, and 8 bases lay between the germline ends. CDR3 in DNA: TGTGCCAGCAGTGTGGGCCGTGGAAACACCATATATTTT. As protein: CASSVGRGNTIYF.

The rearrangement joins TRBV12-3 or TRBV12-4 to TRBJ2-3; 9 bases are a match to TRBD2. V was pared by 2 bases and J by 9 bases, with 15 bases of the junction left unmatched. The CDR3 totals 17 residues. In nucleotides, the CDR3 is TGTGCCAGCAGTTTAACCCCTGGGCGGGGGGGCCTGTGGACGCAGTATTTT. Translating gives CASSLTPGRGGLWTQYF.

CDR3 bases: TGTGCCAGCAGCGACCCGGGACCTCTGGCGCGAGAGACCCAGTACTTC. It is translated as CASSDPGPLARETQYF. This chain connects TRBV28 to TRBJ2-5, with D perhaps assigned TRBD1 or TRBD2 (5 bases each). V gave up 6 bases and J gave up 4 bases, with 21 bases separating them. The V gene's germline CDR1 is MDHEN and CDR2 SYDVKM. The CDR3 is 16 amino acids. Complete variable domain (other parts from reference TRBV28 and TRBJ2-5): DVKVTQSSRYLVKRTGEKVFLECVQDMDHENMFWYRQDPGLGLRLIYFSYDVKMKEKGDIPEGYSVSREKKERFSLILESASTNQTSMYLCASSDPGPLARETQYFGPGTRLLVL.

This clonotype was seen only a few times. The genes are TRBV9 and TRBJ1-4; 7 bases line up with TRBD1. Germline CDR1 reads SGDLS; CDR2 reads YYNGEE. The CDR3 contains 17 residues. V shed 3 bases, J shed 3 bases, and the junction held 11 bases outside the gene matches. The CDR3 spells CASSADPSGGSNEKLFF. The CDR3 region has the DNA TGTGCCAGCAGCGCCGACCCGTCAGGGGGATCTAATGAAAAACTGTTTTTT.